This T cell receptor (beta chain) was observed in a study of blood T cell repertoires in COVID-19. The trim removed 4 bases at V and 4 bases at J, leaving 5 bases unmatched. This CDR3 spans 14 amino acids. The germline CDR1 and CDR2 sequences are SGDLS and YYNGEE. Assay: immunoSEQ multiplex PCR; the TCRdb copy retains only in-frame clones and omits some. The profile covers roughly 200,000 clones, with approximately 90% appearing a single time and 15% to 20% taken by the ten largest. Seattle researchers signed up patients amid active infection and tracked them longitudinally. Sequenced input: peripheral blood. The chain combines TRBV9 with TRBJ2-7, with 10 positions matching TRBD1. The clonotype originates from a man aged 50 to 60 with COVID-19, enrolled during active disease. The CDR3 sequence is CASSQTGQGYEQYF. The CDR3 nucleotides read TGTGCCAGCAGCCAGACGGGACAGGGGTACGAGCAGTACTTC.